Described below is a single T cell receptor (beta chain) sequence and its context. PCR amplification relied on 60 Vbeta primers (plus 13 Jbeta primers). As originally analysed: Unique TCR beta chains totaled roughly 80 million in a later count, with approximately 10 million of them shared. Profiled with immunoSEQ multiplex PCR; TCRdb holds only in-frame clones, not every one. V, J and clone size were drawn from that table, and D and trimming were deduced from the DNA. The table shows 100,000 to 150,000 clones, with roughly 78% occurring only once. These data originate in a study of cytomegalovirus exposure and HLA in healthy donors. Germline-derived CDR1 and CDR2 are MNHEY and SMNVEV (reference sequence). Deletions cut 3 bases from V and 6 bases from J, with 14 bases between. This CDR3 has 15 residues.

The origin of this receptor is a woman in her 40s in good health and CMV-seronegative. Sample: PBMCs. J is TRBJ2-2 and V is TRBV27; D may be TRBD1 (6 bases). The DNA of the CDR3 is TGTGCCAGCAGTTTGACAGGTGTCGCGGCCGGGGAGCTGTTTTTT. Protein product: CASSLTGVAAGELFF.